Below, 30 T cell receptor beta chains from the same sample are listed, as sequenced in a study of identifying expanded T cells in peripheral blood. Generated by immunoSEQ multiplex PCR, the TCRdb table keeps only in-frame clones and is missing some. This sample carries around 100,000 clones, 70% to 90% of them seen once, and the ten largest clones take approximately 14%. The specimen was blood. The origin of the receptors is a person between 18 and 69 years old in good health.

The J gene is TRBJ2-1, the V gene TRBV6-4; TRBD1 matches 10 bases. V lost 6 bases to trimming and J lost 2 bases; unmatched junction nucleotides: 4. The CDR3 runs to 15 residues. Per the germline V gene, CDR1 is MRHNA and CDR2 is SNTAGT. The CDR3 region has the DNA TGTGCCAGCAGCCGGGACAGGGGAACCTACAATGAGCAGTTCTTC. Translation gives CASSRDRGTYNEQFF.

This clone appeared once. The CDR3 DNA reads TGTGCCAGCAGCCCCCGGACAGGGGACCACACTGAAGCTTTCTTT. This sequence encodes CASSPRTGDHTEAFF. The chain joins TRBV14 to TRBJ1-1, with TRBD1 identical over 9 bases. Trimming took 4 bases from V and 3 from J; bases not matched to a gene: 6. The CDR3 totals 15 residues. CDR1 is SGHDN and CDR2 is FVKESK in the germline V gene.

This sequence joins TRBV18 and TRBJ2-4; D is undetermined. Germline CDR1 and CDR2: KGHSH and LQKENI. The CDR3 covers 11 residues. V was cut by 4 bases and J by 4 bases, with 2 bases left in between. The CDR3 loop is CASSLKNIQYF. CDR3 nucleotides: TGTGCCAGCTCACTTAAAAACATTCAGTACTTC.

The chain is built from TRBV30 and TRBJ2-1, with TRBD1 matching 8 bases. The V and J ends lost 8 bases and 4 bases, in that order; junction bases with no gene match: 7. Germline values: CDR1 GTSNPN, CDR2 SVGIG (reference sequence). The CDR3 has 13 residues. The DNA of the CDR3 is TGTGCCCTCGGACAGGGCGGGTACAATGAGCAGTTCTTC. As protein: CALGQGGYNEQFF.

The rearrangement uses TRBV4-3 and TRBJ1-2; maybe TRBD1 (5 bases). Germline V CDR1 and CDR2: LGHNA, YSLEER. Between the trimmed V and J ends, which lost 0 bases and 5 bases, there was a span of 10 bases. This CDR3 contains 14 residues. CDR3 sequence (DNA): TGCGCCAGCAGCCAAGATCTTGGGGGTTATGGCTACACCTTC. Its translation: CASSQDLGGYGYTF.

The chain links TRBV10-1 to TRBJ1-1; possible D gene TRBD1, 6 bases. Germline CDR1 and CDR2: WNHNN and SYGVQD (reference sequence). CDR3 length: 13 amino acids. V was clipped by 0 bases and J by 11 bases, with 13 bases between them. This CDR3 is CASSESWQGSAFF. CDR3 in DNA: TGCGCCAGCAGTGAGTCATGGCAGGGGTCGGCTTTCTTT.

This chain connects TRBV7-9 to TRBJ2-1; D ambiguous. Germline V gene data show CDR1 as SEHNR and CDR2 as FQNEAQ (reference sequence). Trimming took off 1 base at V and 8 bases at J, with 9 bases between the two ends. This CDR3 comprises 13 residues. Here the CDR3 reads CASSLGLGDEQFF. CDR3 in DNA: TGTGCCAGCAGCTTAGGTCTTGGCGATGAGCAGTTCTTC.

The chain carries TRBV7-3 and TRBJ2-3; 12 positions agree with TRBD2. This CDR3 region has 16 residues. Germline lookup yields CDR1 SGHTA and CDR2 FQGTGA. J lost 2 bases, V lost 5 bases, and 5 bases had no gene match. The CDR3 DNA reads TGTGCCAGCAGCCCAAGACTAGCGGGAGTCACAGATACGCAGTATTTT. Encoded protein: CASSPRLAGVTDTQYF.

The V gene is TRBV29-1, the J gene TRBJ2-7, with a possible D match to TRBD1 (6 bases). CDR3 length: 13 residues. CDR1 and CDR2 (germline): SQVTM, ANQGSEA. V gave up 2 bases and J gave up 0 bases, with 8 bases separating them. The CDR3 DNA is TGCAGCGTTGAACAGGGGCCCTCCTACGAGCAGTACTTC. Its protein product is CSVEQGPSYEQYF.

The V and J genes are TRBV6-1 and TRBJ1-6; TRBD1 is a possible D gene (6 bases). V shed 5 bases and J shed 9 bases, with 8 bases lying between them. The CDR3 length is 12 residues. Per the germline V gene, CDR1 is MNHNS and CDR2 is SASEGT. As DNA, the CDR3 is TGTGCCAGCAGTAGGGGGAGTTCACCCCTCCACTTT. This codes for CASSRGSSPLHF.

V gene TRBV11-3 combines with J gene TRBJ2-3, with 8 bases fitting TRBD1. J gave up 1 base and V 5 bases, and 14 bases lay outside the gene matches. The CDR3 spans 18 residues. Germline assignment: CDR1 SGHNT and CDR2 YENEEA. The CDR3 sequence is CASSPGQGMDSGTDTQYF. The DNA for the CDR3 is TGTGCCAGCAGCCCCGGACAGGGTATGGACTCGGGCACAGATACGCAGTATTTT.

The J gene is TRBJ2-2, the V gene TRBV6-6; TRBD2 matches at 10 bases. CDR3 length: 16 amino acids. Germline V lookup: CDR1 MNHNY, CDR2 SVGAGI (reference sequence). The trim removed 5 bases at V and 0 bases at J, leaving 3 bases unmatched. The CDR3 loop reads CASSTTSGSNTGELFF. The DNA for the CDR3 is TGTGCCAGCAGTACGACTAGCGGGTCGAACACCGGGGAGCTGTTTTTT.

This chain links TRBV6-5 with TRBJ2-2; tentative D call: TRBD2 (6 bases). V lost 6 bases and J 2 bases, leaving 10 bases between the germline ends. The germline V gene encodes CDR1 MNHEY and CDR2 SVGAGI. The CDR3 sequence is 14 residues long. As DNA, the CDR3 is TGTGCCAGCAGCCCCGGACTAAACACCGGGGAGCTGTTTTTT. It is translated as CASSPGLNTGELFF.

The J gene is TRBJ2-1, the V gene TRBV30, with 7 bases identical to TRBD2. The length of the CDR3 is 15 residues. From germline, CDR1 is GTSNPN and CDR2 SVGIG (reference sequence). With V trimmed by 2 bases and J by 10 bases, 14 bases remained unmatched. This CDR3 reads CAWSSRDYLVGEQFF. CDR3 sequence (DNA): TGTGCCTGGAGTTCCCGGGACTACCTGGTTGGGGAGCAGTTCTTC.

The CDR3 loop is CASSLGPRVDGGDGYTF. CDR3 DNA sequence: TGTGCCAGCAGCTTGGGTCCCAGGGTCGATGGAGGGGATGGCTACACCTTC. The chain combines TRBV7-6 with TRBJ1-2; D is perhaps TRBD1 (5 bases). Germline lookup yields CDR1 SGHVS and CDR2 FNYEAQ. The CDR3 spans 17 residues. V lost 3 bases and J lost 6, with 23 bases in between.

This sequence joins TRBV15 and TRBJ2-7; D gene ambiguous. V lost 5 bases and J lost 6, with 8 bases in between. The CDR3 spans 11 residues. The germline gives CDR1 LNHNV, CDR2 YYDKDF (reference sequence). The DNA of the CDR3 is TGTGCCACCAGCGGTGCGGTCGAGCAGTACTTC. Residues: CATSGAVEQYF. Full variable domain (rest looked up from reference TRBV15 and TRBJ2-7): DAMVIQNPRYQVTQFGKPVTLSCSQTLNHNVMYWYQQKSSQAPKLLFHYYDKDFNNEADTPDNFQSRRPNTSFCFLDIRSPGLGDTAMYLCATSGAVEQYFGPGTRLTVT.

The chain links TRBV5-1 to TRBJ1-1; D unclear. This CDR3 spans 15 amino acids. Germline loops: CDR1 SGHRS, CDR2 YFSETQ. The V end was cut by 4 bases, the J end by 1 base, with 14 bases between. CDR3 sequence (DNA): TGCGCCAGCAGCACATGGGCTCCGGGGAACACTGAAGCTTTCTTT. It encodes CASSTWAPGNTEAFF.

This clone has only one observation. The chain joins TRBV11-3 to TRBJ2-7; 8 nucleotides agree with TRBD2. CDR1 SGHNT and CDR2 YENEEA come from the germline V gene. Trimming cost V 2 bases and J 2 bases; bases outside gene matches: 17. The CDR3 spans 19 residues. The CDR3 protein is CASSLYGPTEREGTYEQYF. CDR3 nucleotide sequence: TGTGCCAGCAGCTTATATGGCCCGACAGAACGGGAGGGGACCTACGAGCAGTACTTC. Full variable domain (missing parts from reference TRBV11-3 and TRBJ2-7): EAGVVQSPRYKIIEKKQPVAFWCNPISGHNTLYWYLQNLGQGPELLIRYENEEAVDDSQLPKDRFSAERLKGVDSTLKIQPAELGDSAVYLCASSLYGPTEREGTYEQYFGPGTRLTVT.

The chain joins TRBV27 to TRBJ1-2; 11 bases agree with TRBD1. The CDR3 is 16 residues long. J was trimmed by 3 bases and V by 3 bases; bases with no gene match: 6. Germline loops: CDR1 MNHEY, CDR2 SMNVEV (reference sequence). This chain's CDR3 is CASSFGQGASYYGYTF. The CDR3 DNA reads TGTGCCAGCAGTTTCGGACAGGGGGCTTCTTACTATGGCTACACCTTC.

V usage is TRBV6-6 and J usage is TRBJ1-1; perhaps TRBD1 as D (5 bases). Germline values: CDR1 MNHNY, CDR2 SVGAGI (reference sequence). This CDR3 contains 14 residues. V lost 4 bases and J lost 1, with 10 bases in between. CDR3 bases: TGTGCCAGCAGTTCCGGGACGGAGAACACTGAAGCTTTCTTT. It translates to CASSSGTENTEAFF.

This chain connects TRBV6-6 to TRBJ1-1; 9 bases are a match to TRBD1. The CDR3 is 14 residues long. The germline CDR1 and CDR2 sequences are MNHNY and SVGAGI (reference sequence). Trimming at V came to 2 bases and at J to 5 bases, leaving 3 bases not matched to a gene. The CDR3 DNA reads TGTGCCAGCAGTTACCCGGACAGGGGAACTGAAGCTTTCTTT. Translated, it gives CASSYPDRGTEAFF.

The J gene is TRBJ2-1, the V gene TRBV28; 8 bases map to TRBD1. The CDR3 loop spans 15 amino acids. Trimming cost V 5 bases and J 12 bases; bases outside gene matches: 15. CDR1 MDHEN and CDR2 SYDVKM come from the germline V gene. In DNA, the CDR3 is TGTGCCAGCAGTCAACCCGACAGGGGCGGGGTGGGGCAGTTCTTC. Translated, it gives CASSQPDRGGVGQFF.

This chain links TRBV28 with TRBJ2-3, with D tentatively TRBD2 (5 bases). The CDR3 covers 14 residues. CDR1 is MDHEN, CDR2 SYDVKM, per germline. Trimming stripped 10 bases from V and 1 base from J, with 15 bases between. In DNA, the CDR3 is TGTGCCACCCCCGGGGAGCCCGGCACAGATACGCAGTATTTT. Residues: CATPGEPGTDTQYF.

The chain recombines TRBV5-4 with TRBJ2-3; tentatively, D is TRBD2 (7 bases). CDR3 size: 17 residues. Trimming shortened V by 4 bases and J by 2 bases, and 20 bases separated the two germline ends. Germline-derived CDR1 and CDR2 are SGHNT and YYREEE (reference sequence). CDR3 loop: CASSGGLAGAITDTQYF. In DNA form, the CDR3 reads TGTGCCAGCAGCGGGGGGCTGGCGGGAGCGATCACAGATACGCAGTATTTT. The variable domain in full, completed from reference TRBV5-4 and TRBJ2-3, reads ETGVTQSPTHLIKTRGQQVTLRCSSQSGHNTVSWYQQALGQGPQFIFQYYREEENGRGNFPPRFSGLQFPNYSSELNVNALELDDSALYLCASSGGLAGAITDTQYFGPGTRLTVL.

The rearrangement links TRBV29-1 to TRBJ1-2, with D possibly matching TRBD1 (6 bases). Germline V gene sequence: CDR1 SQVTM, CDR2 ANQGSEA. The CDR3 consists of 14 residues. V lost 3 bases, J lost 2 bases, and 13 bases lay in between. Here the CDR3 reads CSVDGTNKNYGYTF. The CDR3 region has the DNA TGCAGCGTTGATGGGACAAACAAAAACTATGGCTACACCTTC.

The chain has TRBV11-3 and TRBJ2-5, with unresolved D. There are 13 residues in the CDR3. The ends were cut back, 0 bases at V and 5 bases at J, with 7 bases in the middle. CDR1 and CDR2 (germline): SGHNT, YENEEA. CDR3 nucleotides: TGTGCCAGCAGCTTAGAGGAACGGGAGACCCAGTACTTC. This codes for CASSLEERETQYF. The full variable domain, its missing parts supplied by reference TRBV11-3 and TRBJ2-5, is EAGVVQSPRYKIIEKKQPVAFWCNPISGHNTLYWYLQNLGQGPELLIRYENEEAVDDSQLPKDRFSAERLKGVDSTLKIQPAELGDSAVYLCASSLEERETQYFGPGTRLLVL.

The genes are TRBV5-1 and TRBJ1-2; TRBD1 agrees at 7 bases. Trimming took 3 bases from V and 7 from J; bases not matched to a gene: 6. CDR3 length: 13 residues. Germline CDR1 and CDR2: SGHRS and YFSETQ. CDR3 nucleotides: TGCGCCAGCAGCTGGGAGCGGACAGGTGGCTACACCTTC. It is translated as CASSWERTGGYTF.

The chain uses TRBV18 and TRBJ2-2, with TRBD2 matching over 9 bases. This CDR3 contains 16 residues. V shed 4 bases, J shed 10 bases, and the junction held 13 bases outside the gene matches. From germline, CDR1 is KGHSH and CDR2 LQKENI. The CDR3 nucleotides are TGTGCCAGCTCACATGGAGGGACTAGCTTCGATGAGGAGCTGTTTTTT. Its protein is CASSHGGTSFDEELFF.

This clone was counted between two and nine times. This CDR3 reads CASSRLAGVAYEQYF. CDR3 sequence (DNA): TGTGCCAGTAGTCGATTAGCGGGAGTCGCCTACGAGCAGTACTTC. V and J are TRBV19 and TRBJ2-7, with 9 nucleotides matching TRBD2. Germline V gene data show CDR1 as LNHDA and CDR2 as SQIVND (reference sequence). This CDR3 comprises 15 residues. V gave up 5 bases and J gave up 2 bases; unmatched junction bases: 7. Looking up the rest from reference TRBV19 and TRBJ2-7 gives the full variable domain: DGGITQSPKYLFRKEGQNVTLSCEQNLNHDAMYWYRQDPGQGLRLIYYSQIVNDFQKGDIAEGYSVSREKKESFPLTVTSAQKNPTAFYLCASSRLAGVAYEQYFGPGTRLTVT.

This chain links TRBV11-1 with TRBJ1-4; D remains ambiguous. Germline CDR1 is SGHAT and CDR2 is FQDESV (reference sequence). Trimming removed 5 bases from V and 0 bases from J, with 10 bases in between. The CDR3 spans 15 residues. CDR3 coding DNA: TGTGCCAGCAGCCCCCCGGATGCAACTAATGAAAAACTGTTTTTT. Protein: CASSPPDATNEKLFF.